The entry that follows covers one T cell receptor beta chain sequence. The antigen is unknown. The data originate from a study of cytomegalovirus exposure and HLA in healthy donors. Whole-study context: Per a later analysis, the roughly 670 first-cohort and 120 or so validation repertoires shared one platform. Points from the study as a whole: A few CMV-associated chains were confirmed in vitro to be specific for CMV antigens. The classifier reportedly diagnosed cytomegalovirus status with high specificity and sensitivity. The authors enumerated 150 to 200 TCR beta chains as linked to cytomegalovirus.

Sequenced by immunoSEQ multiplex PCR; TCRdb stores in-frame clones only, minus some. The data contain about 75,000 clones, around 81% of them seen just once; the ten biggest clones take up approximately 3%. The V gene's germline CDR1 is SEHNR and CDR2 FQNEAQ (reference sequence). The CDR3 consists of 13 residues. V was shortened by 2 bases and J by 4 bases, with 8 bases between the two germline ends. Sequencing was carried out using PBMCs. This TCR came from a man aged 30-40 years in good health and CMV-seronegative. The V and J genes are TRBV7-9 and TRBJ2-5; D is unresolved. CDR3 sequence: CASSLNRGETQYF. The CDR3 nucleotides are TGTGCCAGCAGCTTAAATCGAGGAGAGACCCAGTACTTC.